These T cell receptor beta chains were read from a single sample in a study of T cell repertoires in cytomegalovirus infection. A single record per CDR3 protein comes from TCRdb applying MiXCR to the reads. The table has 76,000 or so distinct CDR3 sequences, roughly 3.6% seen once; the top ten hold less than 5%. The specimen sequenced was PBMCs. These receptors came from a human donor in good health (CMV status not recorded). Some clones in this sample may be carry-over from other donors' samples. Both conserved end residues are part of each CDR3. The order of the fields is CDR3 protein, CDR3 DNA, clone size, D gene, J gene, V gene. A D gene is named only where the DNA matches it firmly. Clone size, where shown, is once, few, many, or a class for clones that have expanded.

CDR3 protein: CASSLAGSEQYF
CDR3 DNA: TGTGCCAGCAGCTTAGCAGGGTCCGAGCAGTACTTC
clone size: many
D gene: .
J gene: TRBJ2-7
V gene: TRBV7-6

CDR3 protein: CASSRSGDPGYTF
CDR3 DNA: TGTGCCAGCAGTCGTTCAGGGGATCCTGGCTACACCTTC
clone size: many
D gene: .
J gene: TRBJ1-2
V gene: TRBV6-2/TRBV6-3

CDR3 protein: CASSFGGANNSPLHF
CDR3 DNA: TGTGCCAGCAGCTTCGGGGGGGCCAATAATTCACCCCTCCACTTT
clone size: many
D gene: .
J gene: TRBJ1-6
V gene: TRBV7-6

CDR3 protein: CASSQGLREENEQYF
CDR3 DNA: TGCGCCAGCAGCCAAGGACTGAGGGAAGAAAACGAGCAGTACTTC
clone size: many
D gene: .
J gene: TRBJ2-7
V gene: TRBV4-3

CDR3 protein: CASSLAAGGVRETQYF
CDR3 DNA: TGTGCCAGCAGCTTAGCGGCAGGGGGCGTTCGGGAGACCCAGTACTTC
clone size: many
D gene: TRBD1
J gene: TRBJ2-5
V gene: TRBV7-9

CDR3 protein: CASRGGWGQRAYNEQFF
CDR3 DNA: TGTGCCAGCCGTGGGGGTTGGGGCCAGCGGGCCTACAATGAGCAGTTCTTC
clone size: many
D gene: .
J gene: TRBJ2-1
V gene: TRBV27

CDR3 protein: CASSLTGKGPYEQYF
CDR3 DNA: TGTGCCAGCAGCTTAACAGGGAAAGGGCCCTACGAGCAGTACTTC
clone size: many
D gene: .
J gene: TRBJ2-7
V gene: TRBV7-2

CDR3 protein: CASSIGAGNQPQHF
CDR3 DNA: TGCGCCAGCAGCATAGGGGCAGGCAATCAGCCCCAGCATTTT
clone size: many
D gene: .
J gene: TRBJ1-5
V gene: TRBV5-1

CDR3 protein: CASSIGGYGYTF
CDR3 DNA: TGTGCCAGCAGCATCGGGGGCTATGGCTACACCTTC
clone size: many
D gene: .
J gene: TRBJ1-2
V gene: TRBV6-5

CDR3 protein: CASSDNNPGANVLTF
CDR3 DNA: TGTGCCAGCAGTGACAATAACCCTGGGGCCAACGTCCTGACTTTC
clone size: many
D gene: .
J gene: TRBJ2-6
V gene: TRBV2

CDR3 protein: CASSRRFGTGWTDTQYF
CDR3 DNA: TGTGCCAGCAGCCGTCGTTTCGGGACAGGTTGGACAGATACGCAGTATTTT
clone size: many
D gene: TRBD1
J gene: TRBJ2-3
V gene: TRBV11-2

CDR3 protein: CASSKAWRDTQYF
CDR3 DNA: TGTGCCAGCAGCAAGGCATGGAGGGATACGCAGTATTTT
clone size: many
D gene: .
J gene: TRBJ2-3
V gene: TRBV7-2

CDR3 protein: CASSLEALWNQPQHF
CDR3 DNA: TGTGCCAGCAGCTTAGAGGCGCTCTGGAATCAGCCCCAGCATTTT
clone size: many
D gene: .
J gene: TRBJ1-5
V gene: TRBV7-2

CDR3 protein: CANQSVQTRDGYTF
CDR3 DNA: TGTGCCAACCAGTCAGTCCAGACGAGGGATGGCTACACCTTC
clone size: many
D gene: .
J gene: TRBJ1-2
V gene: TRBV7-9

CDR3 protein: CAWSVPGPSGDTQYF
CDR3 DNA: TGTGCCTGGAGTGTACCGGGACCATCGGGAGATACGCAGTATTTT
clone size: many
D gene: .
J gene: TRBJ2-3
V gene: TRBV30

CDR3 protein: CASGRITDTQYF
CDR3 DNA: TGTGCCAGCGGACGGATAACAGATACGCAGTATTTT
clone size: many
D gene: .
J gene: TRBJ2-3
V gene: TRBV7-2

CDR3 protein: CASGKGGTEAFF
CDR3 DNA: TGTGCTAGTGGTAAAGGGGGCACTGAAGCTTTCTTT
clone size: many
D gene: .
J gene: TRBJ1-1
V gene: TRBV12-5

CDR3 protein: CASSLVGTENNQPQHF
CDR3 DNA: TGTGCCAGCAGCTTAGTCGGGACAGAAAACAATCAGCCCCAGCATTTT
clone size: many
D gene: TRBD1
J gene: TRBJ1-5
V gene: TRBV7-8

CDR3 protein: CASSPRLATGGHGYTF
CDR3 DNA: TGTGCCAGCAGCCCACGATTAGCGACAGGGGGGCATGGCTACACCTTC
clone size: many
D gene: TRBD1
J gene: TRBJ1-2
V gene: TRBV7-9

CDR3 protein: CASSYGGIGEQYF
CDR3 DNA: TGTGCCAGCAGCTATGGGGGAATAGGCGAGCAGTACTTC
clone size: many
D gene: .
J gene: TRBJ2-7
V gene: TRBV7-9

CDR3 protein: CASSATSGGHNEQFF
CDR3 DNA: TGTGCCAGCAGCGCGACTAGCGGGGGCCACAATGAGCAGTTCTTC
clone size: many
D gene: TRBD2
J gene: TRBJ2-1
V gene: TRBV7-3

CDR3 protein: CASSFGTSYNSPLHF
CDR3 DNA: TGTGCCAGCAGCTTCGGTACTTCCTATAATTCACCCCTCCACTTT
clone size: many
D gene: .
J gene: TRBJ1-6
V gene: TRBV5-6

CDR3 protein: CASSSLGLSSYNEQFF
CDR3 DNA: TGTGCCAGCAGCTCCCTCGGGCTTAGCTCCTACAATGAGCAGTTCTTC
clone size: many
D gene: .
J gene: TRBJ2-1
V gene: TRBV7-3

CDR3 protein: CASRTGVGTEAFF
CDR3 DNA: TGTGCCAGCAGGACAGGGGTAGGGACTGAAGCTTTCTTT
clone size: .
D gene: TRBD1
J gene: TRBJ1-1
V gene: TRBV2

CDR3 protein: CASDRTDTQYF
CDR3 DNA: TGTGCCAGTGACAGAACAGATACGCAGTATTTT
clone size: many
D gene: .
J gene: TRBJ2-3
V gene: TRBV7-2